One sample yielded the 3 T cell receptor beta chains listed below, sequenced in a study of graft-versus-host responses after intestinal transplantation. The method was immunoSEQ multiplex PCR; TCRdb's version includes in-frame clones alone and lacks a portion of them. The sample records 15,000 to 20,000 clones, approximately 88% being singletons. The specimen comprised PBMCs, sampled approximately 3.5 months after intestinal transplant. The source of these receptors is a human patient who received an intestinal transplant, so some T cells may come from the graft donor.

V and J are TRBV11-1 and TRBJ2-3; no firm D call. The CDR3 is 14 residues long. Germline V CDR1 and CDR2: SGHAT, FQDESV (reference sequence). V gave up 1 base and J gave up 4 bases, with 9 bases separating them. In DNA, the CDR3 is TGTGCCAGCAGCTTAGATTCCCTAGCAGATACGCAGTATTTT. Its translation is CASSLDSLADTQYF.

The V gene is TRBV6-5, the J gene TRBJ2-7; D is undetermined. Trimming left V 4 bases short and J 3 bases short, with 16 bases between. The CDR3 has 15 residues. Germline lookup yields CDR1 MNHEY and CDR2 SVGAGI. The CDR3 here is CASSSFGRVVYEQYF. The DNA of the CDR3 is TGTGCCAGCAGTTCCTTTGGTCGGGTTGTCTACGAGCAGTACTTC.

This chain joins TRBV6-4 and TRBJ2-1; the match to TRBD2 covers 11 bases. V was pared by 2 bases and J by 6 bases, with 0 bases of the junction left unmatched. Germline CDR1 is MRHNA and CDR2 is SNTAGT. CDR3 length: 14 residues. As DNA, the CDR3 is TGTGCCAGCAGTGACGGGACTAGCGGCAATGAGCAGTTCTTC. Translated: CASSDGTSGNEQFF.